This passage covers 28 T cell receptor beta chains from one sample sequenced in a study of blood T cell repertoires in COVID-19. This table comes from immunoSEQ multiplex PCR, and its TCRdb copy is limited to in-frame clones, with some not included. The sample contains over 350,000 clones, approximately 90% of which appear only once. The sample was PBMCs or T cells enriched from blood (not recorded which). The receptors derive from a woman aged 18-30 years who had recovered from COVID-19.

The CDR3 region is CASSIAGLAGENEQFF. The CDR3 DNA reads as TGTGCCAGTAGTATAGCGGGACTAGCGGGGGAGAATGAGCAGTTCTTC. J is TRBJ2-1 and V is TRBV19; the match to TRBD2 covers 14 bases. Germline V CDR1 and CDR2: LNHDA, SQIVND (reference sequence). The CDR3 has 16 residues. Trimming took 1 base from V and 7 from J; bases not matched to a gene: 3.

The chain combines TRBV5-1 with TRBJ1-1, with a tentative D call TRBD1 (5 bases). Germline V lookup: CDR1 SGHRS, CDR2 YFSETQ. The CDR3 covers 16 residues. Trimming took 4 bases from V and 4 from J, leaving 20 bases between them. In DNA, the CDR3 is TGCGCCAGCAGCCACAGGAAGTCCCATGATGGCACTGAAGCTTTCTTT. Residues: CASSHRKSHDGTEAFF.

The J gene is TRBJ1-6, the V gene TRBV7-9; 7 nucleotides match TRBD1. V trimming: 5 bases; J trimming: 11 bases; junction bases outside the gene matches: 6. The CDR3 runs to 13 residues. Per germline, CDR1 SEHNR and CDR2 FQNEAQ (reference sequence). Written as DNA, the CDR3 is TGTGCCAGCAGCAACAGGGGATTCCCACCCCTCCACTTT. Residues: CASSNRGFPPLHF.

In this sample, this clone turned up once. The V gene is TRBV28, the J gene TRBJ1-5; the D gene is possibly TRBD1 (6 bases). The ends were cut back, 11 bases at V and 4 bases at J, with 18 bases in the middle. The germline V gene has CDR1 MDHEN and CDR2 SYDVKM. The CDR3 is made up of 14 amino acids. The CDR3 region has the DNA TGTGCCGTGACAGACCCACAGGGAAATCAGCCCCAGCATTTT. Its protein product is CAVTDPQGNQPQHF.

The chain couples TRBV28 to TRBJ2-3; tentative D call: TRBD1 (5 bases). V was shortened by 5 bases and J by 0 bases, with 12 bases between the two germline ends. Germline V lookup: CDR1 MDHEN, CDR2 SYDVKM. The CDR3 has 15 residues. The CDR3 here is CASSPTGFSTDTQYF. CDR3 in DNA: TGTGCCAGCAGTCCTACAGGCTTCAGCACAGATACGCAGTATTTT.

The chain couples TRBV27 to TRBJ1-3; D unresolved. The ends were cut back, 5 bases at V and 2 bases at J, with 13 bases in the middle. Germline V gene lookup returns CDR1 MNHEY and CDR2 SMNVEV (reference sequence). There are 15 residues in the CDR3. In nucleotides, the CDR3 is TGTGCCAGCAGTCCCCGGGGAGGGACTGGAAACACCATATATTTT. Protein product: CASSPRGGTGNTIYF.

V is TRBV18 and J is TRBJ1-2; no clear D. Germline loops: CDR1 KGHSH, CDR2 LQKENI. V was clipped by 5 bases and J by 4 bases, with 17 bases between them. This CDR3 spans 15 amino acids. The CDR3: CASSETLTAGYGYTF. CDR3 nucleotide sequence: TGTGCCAGCTCAGAGACCCTAACAGCGGGCTATGGCTACACCTTC.

The chain links TRBV12-5 to TRBJ1-5; 8 nucleotides match TRBD1. J was trimmed by 9 bases and V by 5 bases; bases with no gene match: 3. CDR1 is LGHNT, CDR2 FRNRAP, per germline. This CDR3 spans 12 amino acids. DNA for the CDR3: TGTGCTAGTGGTGGACAGGGAGGGCCCCAGCATTTT. Protein sequence: CASGGQGGPQHF.

This clone was counted once. This chain links TRBV24-1 with TRBJ2-1; tentatively, D is TRBD1 (6 bases). V lost 3 bases, J lost 2 bases, and 19 bases lay in between. Germline CDR1 KGHDR, CDR2 SFDVKD. This CDR3 region has 18 residues. This CDR3 reads CATSDLSRGYGAYNEQFF. The CDR3, as DNA: TGTGCCACCAGTGATCTCTCCAGGGGTTACGGGGCCTACAATGAGCAGTTCTTC.

The rearrangement links TRBV7-9 to TRBJ1-6, with D possibly being TRBD1 (5 bases). Germline V lookup: CDR1 SEHNR, CDR2 FQNEAQ (reference sequence). The CDR3 extends over 16 amino acids. V lost 5 bases to trimming and J lost 7 bases, with 18 bases between them. The chain's CDR3 is CASSLGRGRRNSPLHF. The DNA for the CDR3 is TGTGCCAGCAGCCTGGGCCGGGGGAGGAGGAATTCACCCCTCCACTTT. The whole variable domain, remainder taken from reference TRBV7-9 and TRBJ1-6, is DTGVSQNPRHKITKRGQNVTFRCDPISEHNRLYWYRQTLGQGPEFLTYFQNEAQLEKSRLLSDRFSAERPKGSFSTLEIQRTEQGDSAMYLCASSLGRGRRNSPLHFGNGTRLTVT.

The chain couples TRBV9 to TRBJ2-7, with D tentatively TRBD1 (6 bases). V was cut by 0 bases and J by 3 bases, with 16 bases left in between. The germline gives CDR1 SGDLS, CDR2 YYNGEE. The CDR3 spans 16 residues. CDR3 coding DNA: TGTGCCAGCAGCGTAGGGACAGACTATTTCTTCTACGAGCAGTACTTC. Its translation: CASSVGTDYFFYEQYF.

The chain carries TRBV7-6 and TRBJ1-3, with 7 bases aligning to TRBD1. V dropped 4 bases and J dropped 8; count of bases not matched to a gene: 20. The CDR3 has 18 amino acids. Germline V CDR1 and CDR2: SGHVS, FNYEAQ. Here the CDR3 reads CASSSPSSTGTLLDTIYF. CDR3 nucleotides: TGTGCCAGCAGCTCTCCATCTTCGACAGGGACCCTGTTGGACACCATATATTTT.

V gene TRBV6-5 combines with J gene TRBJ1-3; D is possibly TRBD1 (5 bases). Germline V gene data show CDR1 as MNHEY and CDR2 as SVGAGI. V was cut by 6 bases and J by 0 bases, with 12 bases left in between. The CDR3 extends over 15 amino acids. The DNA for the CDR3 is TGTGCCAGCAGGGCAACAGGCTCCTCTGGAAACACCATATATTTT. Its protein is CASRATGSSGNTIYF.

This clone has only one observation. V and J are TRBV10-3 and TRBJ1-5; perhaps TRBD1 as D (5 bases). Trimming stripped 5 bases from V and 9 bases from J, with 11 bases between. Germline V gene lookup returns CDR1 ENHRY and CDR2 SYGVKD. This CDR3 is built from 12 residues. CDR3 region: CAISSPDRPQHF. CDR3 sequence (DNA): TGTGCCATCAGTAGCCCCGACAGGCCCCAGCATTTT.

The rearrangement joins TRBV13 to TRBJ2-7; 11 bases align to TRBD1. The V gene's germline CDR1 is PRHDT and CDR2 FYEKMQ (reference sequence). The length of the CDR3 is 15 residues. V lost 3 bases and J lost 0; bases outside the gene matches: 1. CDR3 residues: CASSFGQGASYEQYF. CDR3 DNA: TGTGCCAGCAGCTTTGGACAGGGGGCCTCCTACGAGCAGTACTTC.

Written as DNA, the CDR3 is TGTGCCAGTAGTTGGACAGGGGGCGACACTGAAGCTTTCTTT. Its translation is CASSWTGGDTEAFF. V gene TRBV19 combines with J gene TRBJ1-1; 11 nucleotides align to TRBD1. From germline, CDR1 is LNHDA and CDR2 SQIVND (reference sequence). V lost 5 bases and J lost 3; bases outside the gene matches: 2. The CDR3 runs to 14 residues.

The chain is built from TRBV18 and TRBJ2-2; D is ambiguous. The length of the CDR3 is 16 residues. Trimming removed 2 bases from V and 1 base from J, with 11 bases in between. Per germline, CDR1 KGHSH and CDR2 LQKENI. DNA of the CDR3: TGTGCCAGCTCACCAGTAAGCCCAATGAACACCGGGGAGCTGTTTTTT. Residues: CASSPVSPMNTGELFF.

The V and J genes are TRBV9 and TRBJ2-1, with D perhaps matching TRBD1 (6 bases). Trimming cost V 0 bases and J 9 bases, with 16 bases left between them. The CDR3 covers 15 residues. CDR1 SGDLS and CDR2 YYNGEE come from the germline V gene. The CDR3 DNA sequence: TGTGCCAGCAGCGTAGCGGAGACAGGTATCCGTGAGCAGTTCTTC. Translated: CASSVAETGIREQFF. The whole variable domain, remainder taken from reference TRBV9 and TRBJ2-1, is DSGVTQTPKHLITATGQRVTLRCSPRSGDLSVYWYQQSLDQGLQFLIQYYNGEERAKGNILERFSAQQFPDLHSELNLSSLELGDSALYFCASSVAETGIREQFFGPGTRLTVL.

The chain carries TRBV10-3 and TRBJ1-5; TRBD1 might be the D (6 bases). The CDR3 has 13 residues. From germline, CDR1 is ENHRY and CDR2 SYGVKD. The ends were cut back, 6 bases at V and 5 bases at J, with 11 bases in the middle. The CDR3 coding sequence is TGTGCCATCAGAACAGGGACCCATCAGCCCCAGCATTTT. Its protein product is CAIRTGTHQPQHF.

V and J are TRBV7-2 and TRBJ1-2, with D possibly being TRBD1 (6 bases). Trimming took off 6 bases at V and 5 bases at J, with 16 bases between the two ends. The CDR3 loop spans 14 amino acids. Germline-derived CDR1 and CDR2 are SGHTA and FQGNSA. The CDR3 nucleotides read TGTGCCAGCAGGGACCCCTACAGGGCTTATGGCTACACCTTC. This encodes CASRDPYRAYGYTF.

In its sample, this clone was seen once. This chain links TRBV5-4 with TRBJ1-2; D perhaps matches TRBD1 (6 bases). Germline V CDR1 and CDR2: SGHNT, YYREEE (reference sequence). The CDR3 loop spans 13 amino acids. The V end was cut by 5 bases, the J end by 4 bases, with 12 bases between. The CDR3 is CASRQDSRYGYTF. The CDR3 region has the DNA TGTGCCAGCAGACAGGACAGTCGCTATGGCTACACCTTC.

This chain uses TRBV2 with TRBJ2-7, with 9 bases aligning to TRBD1. CDR1 is SNHLY and CDR2 is FYNNEI in the germline V gene. V gave up 5 bases and J gave up 4 bases; unmatched junction bases: 3. This CDR3 spans 13 amino acids. The CDR3 DNA follows: TGTGCCAGCAGTACGGGACAGGGTTACGAGCAGTACTTC. Its translation is CASSTGQGYEQYF.

The chain combines TRBV21-1 with TRBJ2-7; the listed D gene, TRBD1, was not tested against the DNA. TRBV21-1 is a listed pseudogene. The CDR3 spans 19 residues. The CDR3 region is CASSKGDSIGDKASYEQYF. CDR3 bases: TGTGCCAGCAGCAAAGGGGACAGTATCGGGGACAAGGCCTCCTACGAGCAGTACTTC.

This chain links TRBV4-1 with TRBJ2-1; unclear D gene. This CDR3 region has 13 residues. V dropped 0 bases and J dropped 6 bases, with 6 bases sitting between them. The germline gives CDR1 MGHRA, CDR2 YSYEKL. The CDR3 DNA sequence: TGCGCCAGCAGCCAAGACTTCGTCAATGAGCAGTTCTTC. This codes for CASSQDFVNEQFF.

About this clone itself: The sample has other DNA sequences that encode this CDR3 too. This chain links TRBV7-9 with TRBJ2-7; D may be TRBD1 (6 bases). The germline CDR1 and CDR2 sequences are SEHNR and FQNEAQ (reference sequence). The CDR3 spans 13 residues. The V gene lost 4 bases and the J gene lost 1 base, with 8 bases spanning the gap. This CDR3 reads CASSSGQSYEQYF. The CDR3 DNA reads as TGTGCCAGCAGCTCCGGACAGTCCTACGAGCAGTACTTC. The whole variable domain, filled in from reference TRBV7-9 and TRBJ2-7, reads DTGVSQNPRHKITKRGQNVTFRCDPISEHNRLYWYRQTLGQGPEFLTYFQNEAQLEKSRLLSDRFSAERPKGSFSTLEIQRTEQGDSAMYLCASSSGQSYEQYFGPGTRLTVT.

The gene calls are TRBV29-1 and TRBJ2-2, with D perhaps matching TRBD1 (5 bases). V lost 0 bases and J 0 bases, leaving 11 bases between the germline ends. There are 16 residues in the CDR3. Germline CDR1 SQVTM, CDR2 ANQGSEA. CDR3 sequence: CSVEDPNRPNTGELFF. In nucleotides, the CDR3 is TGCAGCGTTGAAGATCCCAACAGGCCGAACACCGGGGAGCTGTTTTTT.

The chain recombines TRBV6-5 with TRBJ2-5; D perhaps matches TRBD1 (5 bases). This CDR3 has 13 residues. The ends were cut back, 8 bases at V and 4 bases at J, with 14 bases in the middle. CDR1 and CDR2 from the germline V gene are MNHEY and SVGAGI. The CDR3: CASGRRGSETQYF. The CDR3 region has the DNA TGTGCCAGCGGAAGAAGGGGTTCAGAGACCCAGTACTTC.

The V call is TRBV3-1 (or the pseudogene TRBV3-2), the J call TRBJ1-1; D is uncertain. Trimming shortened V by 0 bases and J by 6 bases, and 20 bases separated the two germline ends. There are 17 residues in the CDR3. Germline-derived CDR1 and CDR2 are LGHDT and YNNKEL (reference sequence). CDR3 DNA sequence: TGTGCCAGCAGCCAAGACGCTGGGAGACTCAGTGGAGCTGAAGCTTTCTTT. It encodes CASSQDAGRLSGAEAFF.